The clone carrying this T cell receptor (beta chain) was counted at least ten times. Its matching antigen is unknown. V gave up 5 bases and J gave up 1 base, with 11 bases separating them. CDR3 size: 14 residues. Germline V gene lookup returns CDR1 SGHAT and CDR2 FQNNGV. These data belong to a study of T cells in Graves' hyperthyroidism and ophthalmopathy. Background on the study: Initial diagnosis, before any treatment, was when peripheral blood was collected. Findings and caveats of the study: In blood, most of the thyroid clonotypes expanded above 0.001 were also present. Ophthalmopathy and stable hyperthyroidism were told apart by a 13 V-J model.

Amplification targeted TCR beta CDR3 regions from RNA transcripts. TCR CDR3 underwent first-round RT-PCR with the HTBI primer set. In TCRdb, the multiplex PCR reads were re-called with MiXCR into one record per CDR3 protein. Of about 400,000 distinct CDR3 sequences listed, roughly 15% are singletons. Sequencing was done on a sample of blood. The sequence was collected from a woman aged 25-40 years with Graves' ophthalmopathy. The gene calls are TRBV11-2 and TRBJ2-5; D unclear. The CDR3 coding sequence is TGTGCCAGCAGCCCCCGACACCTCCAAGAGACCCAGTACTTC. Amino acids: CASSPRHLQETQYF.